This TCR beta chain was recorded in a study of response to subunit inactivated influenza vaccine. Points from the study as a whole: T cells newly recruited by each seasonal influenza vaccination are few, the authors suggested.

This clonotype has more than one count but fewer than ten. The antigen is unknown. Trimming pared 6 bases from V and 3 bases from J, leaving 14 bases between. Germline V lookup: CDR1 MNHNS, CDR2 SASEGT. There are 14 residues in the CDR3. TCRdb reprocessed the RT-PCR reads with MiXCR, giving one entry per CDR3 protein. Of around 710,000 distinct CDR3 sequences in the sample, more than 11% were seen once. V is TRBV6-1 and J is TRBJ1-1; D might be TRBD1 (5 bases). The TCR was taken from a man aged 50-60 years who received an inactivated influenza vaccine. Sequencing used PBMCs from blood, obtained about 14 days before vaccination. The CDR3 here is CASSRVNRDTEAFF. The CDR3, as DNA: TGTGCCAGCAGCAGGGTAAATAGGGACACTGAAGCTTTCTTT.